This TCR beta chain appears in the sequencing data of a study of response to subunit inactivated influenza vaccine. In regard to this clonotype: The antigen is unknown.

One entry per CDR3 protein results from TCRdb running MiXCR on the RT-PCR reads. This sample has some 640,000 distinct CDR3 sequences, with about 14% found just once. This CDR3 is 16 amino acids long. CDR1 and CDR2 (germline): MDHEN, SYDVKM. V lost 5 bases, J lost 0 bases, and 14 bases lay in between. The study's findings and limits: Each seasonal influenza vaccination recruits few new T cells, the authors suggested.

The chain joins TRBV28 to TRBJ1-5; perhaps TRBD1 as D (5 bases). The receptor comes from a man in his fifties or sixties who received an inactivated influenza vaccine. The sample was PBMCs from blood, taken around 14 days before vaccination. The CDR3, as DNA: TGTGCCAGCAGTGTACTTGACAGACTTAGCAATCAGCCCCAGCATTTT. This translates into CASSVLDRLSNQPQHF.